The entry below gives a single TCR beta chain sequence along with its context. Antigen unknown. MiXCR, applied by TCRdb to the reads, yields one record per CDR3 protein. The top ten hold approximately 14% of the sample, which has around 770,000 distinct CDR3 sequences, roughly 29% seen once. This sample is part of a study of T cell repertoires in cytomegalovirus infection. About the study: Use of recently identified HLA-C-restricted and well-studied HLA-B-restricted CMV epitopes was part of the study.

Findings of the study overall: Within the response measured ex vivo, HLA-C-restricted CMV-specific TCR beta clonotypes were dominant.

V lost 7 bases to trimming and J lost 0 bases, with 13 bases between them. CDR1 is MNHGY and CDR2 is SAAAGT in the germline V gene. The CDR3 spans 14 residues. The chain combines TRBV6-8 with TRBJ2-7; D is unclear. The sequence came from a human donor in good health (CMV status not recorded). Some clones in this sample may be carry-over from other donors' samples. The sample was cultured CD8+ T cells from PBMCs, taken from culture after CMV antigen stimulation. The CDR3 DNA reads TGTGCCAGCACCCTAGGGTCCAGCTCCTACGAGCAGTACGTC. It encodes CASTLGSSSYEQYV.